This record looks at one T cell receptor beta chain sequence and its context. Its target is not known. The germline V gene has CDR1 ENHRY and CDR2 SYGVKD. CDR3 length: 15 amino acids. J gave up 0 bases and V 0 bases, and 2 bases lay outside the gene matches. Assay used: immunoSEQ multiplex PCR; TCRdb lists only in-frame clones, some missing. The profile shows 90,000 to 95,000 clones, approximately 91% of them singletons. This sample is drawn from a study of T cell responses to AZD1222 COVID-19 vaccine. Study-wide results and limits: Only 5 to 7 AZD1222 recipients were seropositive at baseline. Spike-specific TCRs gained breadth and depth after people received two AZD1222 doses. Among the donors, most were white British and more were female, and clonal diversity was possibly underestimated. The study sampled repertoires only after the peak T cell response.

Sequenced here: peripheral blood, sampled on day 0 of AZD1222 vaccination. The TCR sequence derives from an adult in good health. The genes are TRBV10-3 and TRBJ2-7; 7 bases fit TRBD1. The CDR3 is CAISESRDSSYEQYF. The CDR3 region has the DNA TGTGCCATCAGTGAGTCCCGGGACAGCTCCTACGAGCAGTACTTC.